The 11 T cell receptor beta chains in this list originate from one sample, sequenced in a study of blood T cell repertoires in COVID-19. TCRdb's copy holds only in-frame clones and misses some; the assay was immunoSEQ multiplex PCR. The data hold hundreds of thousands of clones, with 80% to 90% observed a single time. Sequenced: PBMCs or T cells enriched from blood (not recorded which). These TCRs come from a young man who had recovered from COVID-19.

The CDR3 loop reads CASSFSGPSDTQYF. CDR3 DNA: TGCGCCAGCAGCTTTAGCGGGCCTTCAGATACGCAGTATTTT. The chain carries TRBV5-1 and TRBJ2-3; TRBD2 aligns across 7 bases. This CDR3 has 14 residues. Germline CDR1 is SGHRS and CDR2 is YFSETQ. The V gene end was trimmed by 2 bases and the J gene end by 4 bases; junction bases not matched to a gene: 4.

To note about this clone: An end of the junction differs from the germline gene, which may be a read error. The chain couples TRBV7-7 to TRBJ2-7, with D perhaps matching TRBD1 (5 bases). The CDR3 is 15 amino acids. Germline V gene data show CDR1 as SSHAT and CDR2 as FNYEAQ (reference sequence). DNA of the CDR3: TGTGCTAGCAGCTTAGGGGTTGACAAGAGCTACGAGCAGTACTTC. Translated, it gives CASSLGVDKSYEQYF. Combining the CDR3 with reference TRBV7-7 and TRBJ2-7 gives the whole variable domain GAGVSQSPRYKVTKRGQDVTLRCDPISSHATLYWYQQALGQGPEFLTYFNYEAQPDKSGLPSDRFSAERPEGSISTLTIQRTEQRDSAMYRCASSLGVDKSYEQYFGPGTRLTVT.

The genes are TRBV12-3 or TRBV12-4 and TRBJ1-2; D gene unclear. CDR3 length: 13 residues. The V end was cut by 3 bases, the J end by 8 bases, with 13 bases between. In DNA, the CDR3 is TGTGCCAGCAGTTTCGCGGAATCGGCCGGCTACACCTTC. Translating gives CASSFAESAGYTF.

V and J are TRBV24-1 and TRBJ1-2; D gene unclear. CDR1 KGHDR and CDR2 SFDVKD come from the germline V gene. Trimming took off 4 bases at V and 2 bases at J, with 13 bases between the two ends. This CDR3 has 15 residues. CDR3 loop: CATSDPRTGNYGYTF. The CDR3 region has the DNA TGTGCCACCAGTGACCCGCGGACGGGAAACTATGGCTACACCTTC.

This clone was observed a single time. CDR3 in amino acids: CASRGTNPDNEQFF. In nucleotides, the CDR3 is TGTGCCAGCAGGGGCACAAACCCTGACAATGAGCAGTTCTTC. This rearrangement joins TRBV2 to TRBJ2-1; D remains unclear. Looked up from germline, CDR1 is SNHLY and CDR2 is FYNNEI. V lost 6 bases and J 5 bases, leaving 14 bases between the germline ends. CDR3 size: 14 residues. Based on the CDR3 plus reference TRBV2 and TRBJ2-1, the full variable domain is EPEVTQTPSHQVTQMGQEVILRCVPISNHLYFYWYRQILGQKVEFLVSFYNNEISEKSEIFDDQFSVERPDGSNFTLKIRSTKLEDSAMYFCASRGTNPDNEQFFGPGTRLTVL.

This clone was detected a few times. This chain connects TRBV12-5 to TRBJ2-7; maybe TRBD2 (6 bases). The V and J ends lost 5 bases and 0 bases respectively, with 14 bases between them. The length of the CDR3 is 15 residues. The germline CDR1 and CDR2 sequences are LGHNT and FRNRAP. The CDR3 loop reads CASGPARRGSYEQYF. The CDR3 nucleotides read TGTGCTAGTGGTCCCGCCCGGCGGGGCTCCTACGAGCAGTACTTC.

The rearrangement uses TRBV5-5 and TRBJ2-7; 9 positions match TRBD1. Germline CDR1 and CDR2: SGHKS and YYEKEE (reference sequence). This CDR3 has 15 amino acids. V was clipped by 1 base and J by 0 bases; unmatched bases: 2. The CDR3 loop reads CASSLRQGVSYEQYF. CDR3 bases: TGTGCCAGCAGCTTGCGACAGGGGGTCTCCTACGAGCAGTACTTC.

This chain uses TRBV6-6 with TRBJ2-7; 8 bases fit TRBD1. With 2 bases clipped from V and 4 bases from J, the junction kept 7 bases outside the gene matches. This CDR3 is 15 amino acids long. Per the germline V gene, CDR1 is MNHNY and CDR2 is SVGAGI (reference sequence). This CDR3 reads CASSYAGTGGYEQYF. DNA for the CDR3: TGTGCCAGCAGTTACGCCGGGACAGGAGGTTACGAGCAGTACTTC.

This clone was observed once. The rearrangement joins TRBV5-1 to TRBJ2-1; 9 positions match TRBD1. The J segment lost 5 bases and the V segment lost 4 bases, leaving 7 bases of the junction unmatched. The germline V gene has CDR1 SGHRS and CDR2 YFSETQ. CDR3 length: 15 amino acids. CDR3 DNA sequence: TGCGCCAGCAGCCCGACAGGGGGTCGAAACAATGAGCAGTTCTTC. It is translated as CASSPTGGRNNEQFF. Full variable domain (outside the CDR3, taken from reference TRBV5-1 and TRBJ2-1): KAGVTQTPRYLIKTRGQQVTLSCSPISGHRSVSWYQQTPGQGLQFLFEYFSETQRNKGNFPGRFSGRQFSNSRSEMNVSTLELGDSALYLCASSPTGGRNNEQFFGPGTRLTVL.

CDR3 protein: CASTARGYTEAFF. CDR3 bases: TGTGCCAGCACCGCCAGGGGCTACACTGAAGCTTTCTTT. V is TRBV27 and J is TRBJ1-1, with a tentative D call TRBD1 (6 bases). Trimming shortened V by 7 bases and J by 3 bases, and 12 bases separated the two germline ends. CDR1 is MNHEY and CDR2 is SMNVEV in the germline V gene (reference sequence). The CDR3 is 13 residues long.

The chain joins TRBV7-9 to TRBJ1-3; TRBD1 matches 8 bases. After removal of 2 bases from V and 4 bases from J, the junction contained 4 bases not matched to a gene. The germline V gene has CDR1 SEHNR and CDR2 FQNEAQ (reference sequence). The CDR3 totals 15 residues. CDR3 sequence: CASSLRWTGGNTIYF. The CDR3 nucleotides read TGTGCCAGCAGCTTACGGTGGACAGGGGGAAACACCATATATTTT.